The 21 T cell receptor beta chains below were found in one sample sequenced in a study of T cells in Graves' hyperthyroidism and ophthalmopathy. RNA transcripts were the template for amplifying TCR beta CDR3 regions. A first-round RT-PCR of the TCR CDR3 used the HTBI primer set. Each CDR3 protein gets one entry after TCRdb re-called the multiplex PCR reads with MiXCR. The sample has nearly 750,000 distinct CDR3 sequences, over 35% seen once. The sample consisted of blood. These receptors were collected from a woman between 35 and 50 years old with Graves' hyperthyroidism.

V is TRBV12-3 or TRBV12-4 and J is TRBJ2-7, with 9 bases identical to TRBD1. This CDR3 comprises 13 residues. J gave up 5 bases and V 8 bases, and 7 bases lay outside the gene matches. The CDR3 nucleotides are TGTGCCAGCGGCCGGGACAGGGTCGACGAGCAGTACTTC. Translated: CASGRDRVDEQYF.

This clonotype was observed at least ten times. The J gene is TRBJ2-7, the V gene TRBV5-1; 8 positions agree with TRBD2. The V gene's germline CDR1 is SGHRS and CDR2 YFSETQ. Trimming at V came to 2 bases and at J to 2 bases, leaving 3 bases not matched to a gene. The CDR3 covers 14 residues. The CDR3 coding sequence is TGCGCCAGCAGCTTATGGCGGGGGGCCTACGAGCAGTACTTC. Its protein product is CASSLWRGAYEQYF.

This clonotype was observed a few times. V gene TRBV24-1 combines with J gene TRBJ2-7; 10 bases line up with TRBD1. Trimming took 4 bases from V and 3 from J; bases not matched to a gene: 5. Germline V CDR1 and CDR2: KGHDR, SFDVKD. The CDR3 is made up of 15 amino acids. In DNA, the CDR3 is TGTGCCACCAGTGACGACGGGACAGGGGACTACGAGCAGTACTTC. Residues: CATSDDGTGDYEQYF.

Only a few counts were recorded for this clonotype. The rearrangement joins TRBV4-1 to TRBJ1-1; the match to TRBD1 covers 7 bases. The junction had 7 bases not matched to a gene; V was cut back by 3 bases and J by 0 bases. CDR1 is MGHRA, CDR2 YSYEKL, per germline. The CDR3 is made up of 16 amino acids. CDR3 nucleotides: TGCGCCAGCAGCCAGGATACGGACAGGCTGAACACTGAAGCTTTCTTT. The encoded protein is CASSQDTDRLNTEAFF.

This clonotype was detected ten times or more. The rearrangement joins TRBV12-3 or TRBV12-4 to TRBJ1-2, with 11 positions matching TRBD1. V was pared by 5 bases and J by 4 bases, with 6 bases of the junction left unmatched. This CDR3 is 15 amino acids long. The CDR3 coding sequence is TGTGCCAGCAGTGCGGCGGGGACAGGGGGCTATGGCTACACCTTC. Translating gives CASSAAGTGGYGYTF.

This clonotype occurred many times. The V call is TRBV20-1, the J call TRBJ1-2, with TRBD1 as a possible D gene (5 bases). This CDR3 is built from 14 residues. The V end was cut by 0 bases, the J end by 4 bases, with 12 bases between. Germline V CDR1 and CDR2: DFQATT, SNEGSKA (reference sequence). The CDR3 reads CSARDSLGVYGYTF. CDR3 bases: TGCAGTGCTAGAGATTCTCTGGGGGTCTATGGCTACACCTTC.

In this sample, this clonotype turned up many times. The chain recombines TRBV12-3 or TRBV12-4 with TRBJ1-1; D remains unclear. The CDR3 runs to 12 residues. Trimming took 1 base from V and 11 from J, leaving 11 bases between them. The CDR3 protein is CASSLVDGIAFF. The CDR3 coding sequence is TGTGCCAGCAGTTTAGTAGATGGGATTGCTTTCTTT.

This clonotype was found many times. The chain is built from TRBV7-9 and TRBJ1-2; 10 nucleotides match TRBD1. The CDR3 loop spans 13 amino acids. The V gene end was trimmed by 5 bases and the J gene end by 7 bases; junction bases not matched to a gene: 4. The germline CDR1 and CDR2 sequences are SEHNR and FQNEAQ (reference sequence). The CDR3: CASSDRGLRGYTF. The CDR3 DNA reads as TGTGCCAGCAGCGACAGGGGGCTTCGTGGCTACACCTTC.

The DNA for the CDR3 is TGCAGTGCTAGAGGGTCCCCGAACACTGAAGCTTTCTTT. Translated, it gives CSARGSPNTEAFF. V is TRBV20-1 and J is TRBJ1-1; no firm D call. V lost 1 base and J 1 base, leaving 7 bases between the germline ends. The CDR3 has 13 amino acids. Germline loops: CDR1 DFQATT, CDR2 SNEGSKA (reference sequence).

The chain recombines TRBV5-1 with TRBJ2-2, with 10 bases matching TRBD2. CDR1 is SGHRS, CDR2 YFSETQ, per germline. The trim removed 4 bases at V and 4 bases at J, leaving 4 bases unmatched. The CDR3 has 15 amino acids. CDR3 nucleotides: TGCGCCAGCAGCATTACTAGCGGGACCACCGGGGAGCTGTTTTTT. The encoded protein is CASSITSGTTGELFF.

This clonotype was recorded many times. This CDR3 is CAISEDHEQYF. CDR3 sequence (DNA): TGTGCCATCAGTGAGGACCACGAGCAGTACTTC. The rearrangement uses TRBV10-3 and TRBJ2-7; unclear D gene. This CDR3 has 11 residues. Trimming cost V 2 bases and J 5 bases, with 4 bases left between them. CDR1 and CDR2 (germline): ENHRY, SYGVKD.

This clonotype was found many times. In DNA, the CDR3 is TGTGCCAGCAGATTTCAGGGAGGAGGCACTGAAGCTTTCTTT. Its translation is CASRFQGGGTEAFF. The chain carries TRBV2 and TRBJ1-1, with a weak D call TRBD1 (5 bases). Trimming cost V 6 bases and J 4 bases, with 15 bases left between them. Germline CDR1 is SNHLY and CDR2 is FYNNEI. This CDR3 is 14 amino acids long.

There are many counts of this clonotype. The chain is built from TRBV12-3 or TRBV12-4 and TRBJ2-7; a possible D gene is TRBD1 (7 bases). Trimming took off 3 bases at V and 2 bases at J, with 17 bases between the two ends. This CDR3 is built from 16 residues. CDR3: CASSFAGTRGAYEQYF. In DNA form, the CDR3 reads TGTGCCAGCAGTTTTGCGGGGACCAGGGGGGCCTACGAGCAGTACTTC.

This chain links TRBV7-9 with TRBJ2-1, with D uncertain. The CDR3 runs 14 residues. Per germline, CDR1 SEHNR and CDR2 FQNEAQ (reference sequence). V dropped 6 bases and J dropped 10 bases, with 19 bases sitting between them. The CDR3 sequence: CASSSTHWTPEQFF. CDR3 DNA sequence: TGTGCCAGCAGTTCGACCCACTGGACGCCGGAGCAGTTCTTC.

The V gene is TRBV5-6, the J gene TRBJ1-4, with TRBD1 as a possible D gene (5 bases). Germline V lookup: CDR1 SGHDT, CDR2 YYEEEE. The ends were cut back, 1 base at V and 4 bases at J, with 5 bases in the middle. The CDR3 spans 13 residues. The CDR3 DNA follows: TGTGCCAGCAGCTTGCAGGGTAATGAAAAACTGTTTTTT. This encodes CASSLQGNEKLFF.

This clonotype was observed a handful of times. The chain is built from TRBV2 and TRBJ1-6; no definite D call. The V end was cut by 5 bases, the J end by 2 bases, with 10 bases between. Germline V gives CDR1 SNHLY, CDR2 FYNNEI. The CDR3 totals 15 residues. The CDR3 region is CASSFEAAYNSPLHF. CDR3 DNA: TGTGCCAGCAGTTTTGAGGCGGCCTATAATTCACCCCTCCACTTT.

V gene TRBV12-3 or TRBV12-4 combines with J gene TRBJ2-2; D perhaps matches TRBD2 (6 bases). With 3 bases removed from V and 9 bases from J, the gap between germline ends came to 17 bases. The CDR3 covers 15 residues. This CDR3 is CASSFWDFTPRELFF. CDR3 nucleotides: TGTGCCAGCAGTTTTTGGGACTTCACCCCCCGGGAGCTGTTTTTT.

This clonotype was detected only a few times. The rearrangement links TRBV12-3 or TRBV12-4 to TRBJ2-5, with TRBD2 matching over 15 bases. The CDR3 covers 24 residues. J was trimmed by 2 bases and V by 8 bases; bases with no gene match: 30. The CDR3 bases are TGTGCCAGCTATCGGTCGAGGGTCGGGACCGGGACTAGCGGGGGGAAAACTACGCAAGAGACCCAGTACTTC. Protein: CASYRSRVGTGTSGGKTTQETQYF.

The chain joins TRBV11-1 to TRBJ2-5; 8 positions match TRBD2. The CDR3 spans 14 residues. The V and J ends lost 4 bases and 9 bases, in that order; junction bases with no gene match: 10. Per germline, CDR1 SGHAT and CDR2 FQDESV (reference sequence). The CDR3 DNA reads TGTGCCAGCAGCTCCGGAGCGGGGGTGGGGGCCCAGTACTTC. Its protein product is CASSSGAGVGAQYF.

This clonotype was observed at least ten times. This chain's CDR3 is CATSRVLGTVPYEQYF. CDR3 nucleotide sequence: TGTGCCACCAGCAGAGTCCTCGGGACAGTGCCCTACGAGCAGTACTTC. V usage is TRBV15 and J usage is TRBJ2-7; 7 bases agree with TRBD1. The germline CDR1 and CDR2 sequences are LNHNV and YYDKDF (reference sequence). This CDR3 spans 16 amino acids. J was trimmed by 2 bases and V by 1 base; bases with no gene match: 8.

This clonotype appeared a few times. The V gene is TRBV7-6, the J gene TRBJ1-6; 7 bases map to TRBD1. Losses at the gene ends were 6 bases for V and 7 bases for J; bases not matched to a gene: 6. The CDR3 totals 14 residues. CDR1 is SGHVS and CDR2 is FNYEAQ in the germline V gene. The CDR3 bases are TGTGCCAGCAGGCGACAGGGAGCAAATTCACCCCTCCACTTT. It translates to CASRRQGANSPLHF.